Listed below are T cell receptor beta chains from one sample, sequenced in a study of OX40 agonist ivuxolimab in advanced cancers. Profiling relied on immunoSEQ multiplex PCR, and the TCRdb table lists in-frame clones only, not all of them. In the table there are over 20,000 clones, about four fifths of which are singletons. The sequencing here drew on CD4+ or CD8+ T cells sorted from blood, taken in a trial of the OX40 agonist ivuxolimab. These TCRs come from an adult with an advanced solid tumor such as melanoma, head and neck, liver or kidney cancer. Each CDR3 is given with its conserved first and last residue. D genes are given only for firm matches. Size tells how often a clone was seen (once, few, many) or the class of an expanded clone, and some rows leave it out.

j_call,v_call,d_call,clone_size,cdr3_aa,cdr3_nt
TRBJ2-4,TRBV19,TRBD1,-,CASSTDRAPFFQYF,TGTGCCAGTAGTACCGACAGGGCCCCTTTTTTTCAGTACTTC
TRBJ1-1,TRBV27,-,-,CASRYWYTEAFF,TGTGCCAGCAGGTATTGGTACACTGAAGCTTTCTTT
TRBJ2-7,TRBV7-9,-,-,CASSPNRGSSSYEQYF,TGTGCCAGCAGCCCGAATCGGGGCAGCAGCTCCTACGAGCAGTACTTC
TRBJ2-3,TRBV18,-,large,CASSPLAIKGTDTQYF,TGTGCCAGCTCACCATTGGCAATAAAGGGCACAGATACGCAGTATTTT
TRBJ2-7,TRBV11-2,TRBD2,-,CASSLVGTTYYEQYF,TGTGCCAGCAGCTTAGTTGGGACTACTTACTACGAGCAGTACTTC
TRBJ2-7,TRBV4-1,TRBD1,-,CASSQDRGRTYEQYF,TGCGCCAGCAGCCAGGACAGGGGGCGGACCTACGAGCAGTACTTC
TRBJ2-7,TRBV5-5,TRBD2,medium-sized,CASSLAGPSHEQYF,TGTGCCAGCAGCTTAGCGGGACCCAGCCACGAGCAGTACTTC
TRBJ2-7,TRBV9,-,-,CASSVGTGSREQYF,TGTGCCAGCAGCGTAGGCACAGGCTCCCGCGAGCAGTACTTC
TRBJ2-1,TRBV11-1,-,-,CASSLAGAYNEQFF,TGTGCCAGCAGCTTAGCGGGAGCCTACAATGAGCAGTTCTTC
TRBJ1-1,TRBV11-1,-,-,CASSLAGTEINTEAFF,TGTGCCAGCAGCTTAGCCGGAACTGAAATTAACACTGAAGCTTTCTTT
TRBJ2-5,TRBV28,TRBD1,-,CASRIEQGAGETQYF,TGTGCCAGCCGTATAGAACAGGGGGCGGGGGAGACCCAGTACTTC
TRBJ2-7,TRBV6-5,-,-,CASSYNGRLTYEQYF,TGTGCCAGCAGTTACAATGGACGGTTGACCTACGAGCAGTACTTC
TRBJ2-1,TRBV7-9,-,-,CASSPTTSSRAHEQFF,TGTGCCAGCAGCCCTACGACCTCTTCCAGGGCTCATGAGCAGTTCTTC
TRBJ2-7,TRBV27,TRBD2,few,CASSAGTSGYEQYF,TGTGCCAGCAGTGCCGGGACTAGCGGCTACGAGCAGTACTTC
TRBJ2-2,TRBV15,-,few,CATSREGSGELFF,TGTGCCACCAGCAGAGAAGGGTCCGGGGAGCTGTTTTTT
TRBJ1-1,TRBV10-3,TRBD1,few,CAIDREGTEAFF,TGTGCAATAGACAGGGAGGGGACTGAAGCTTTCTTT
TRBJ2-1,TRBV7-9,-,-,CASSFPSGEQFF,TGTGCCAGCAGCTTCCCGTCGGGTGAGCAGTTCTTC
TRBJ1-2,TRBV19,-,-,CASSISRNYGYTF,TGTGCCAGTAGTATCTCCCGGAACTATGGCTACACCTTC
TRBJ2-1,TRBV15,TRBD2,-,CATHYSGSSYNEQFF,TGTGCCACCCATTATAGCGGGAGCTCCTACAATGAGCAGTTCTTC
TRBJ1-1,TRBV28,TRBD1,-,CASSFSAGGLYTEAFF,TGTGCCAGCAGTTTTTCGGCAGGGGGGCTTTACACTGAAGCTTTCTTT
TRBJ1-5,TRBV5-6,-,-,CASSPVGGQPQHF,TGTGCCAGCAGCCCTGTCGGAGGTCAGCCCCAGCATTTT
TRBJ2-7,TRBV5-4,-,-,CASSKDTGKSDEQYF,TGTGCCAGCAGCAAGGACACGGGGAAGAGCGACGAGCAGTACTTC
TRBJ2-1,TRBV2,-,-,CASSVDTGRPENEQFF,TGTGCCAGCAGTGTGGATACAGGGAGGCCGGAGAATGAGCAGTTCTTC
TRBJ1-1,TRBV19,-,-,CASSIQVNTEAFF,TGTGCCAGTAGTATACAAGTTAACACTGAAGCTTTCTTT
TRBJ2-3,TRBV11-2,TRBD2,-,CASSLPRGIKAGDTDTQYF,TGTGCCAGCAGCTTACCTAGGGGAATAAAAGCGGGAGACACAGATACGCAGTATTTT
TRBJ1-5,TRBV4-1,-,once,CASSQVYGGHQPQHF,TGCGCCAGCAGCCAAGTATATGGGGGGCATCAGCCCCAGCATTTT
TRBJ1-2,TRBV7-9,TRBD1,once,CASSLLGQENNYGYTF,TGTGCCAGCAGCCTCCTGGGACAGGAGAATAACTATGGCTACACCTTC
TRBJ2-7,TRBV5-6,-,-,CASSFLGDYEQYF,TGTGCCAGCAGCTTTTTAGGGGACTACGAGCAGTACTTC
TRBJ1-5,TRBV10-2,TRBD1,few,CASSGTGGIKGYQPQHF,TGCGCCAGCAGCGGGACAGGGGGTATCAAAGGGTATCAGCCCCAGCATTTT
TRBJ1-2,TRBV10-3,-,few,CAISGNFDYGYTF,TGTGCCATCAGTGGAAACTTTGACTATGGCTACACCTTC
TRBJ2-7,TRBV10-3,-,-,CAITSRAGLDEQYF,TGTGCCATAACAAGCCGGGCAGGTTTGGACGAGCAGTACTTC